This TCR beta chain appears in the sequencing data of a study of Graves' ophthalmopathy and Graves' hyperthyroidism. The PBMCs used were ones drawn from over 9.5 ml of fresh peripheral blood. V dropped 1 base and J dropped 2 bases, with 13 bases sitting between them. CDR1 and CDR2 (germline): SEHNR, FQNEAQ (reference sequence). The CDR3 runs to 16 residues. Amplification from RNA transcripts yielded the TCR beta CDR3 regions. RT-PCR with HTBI primers came first, then second-round multiplex PCR. TCRdb fed the multiplex PCR reads into MiXCR, producing one record per CDR3 protein. Of some 240,000 distinct CDR3 sequences listed, 45% are singletons.

The rearrangement joins TRBV7-9 to TRBJ2-3; no firm D call. The receptor was isolated from an adult man with Graves' ophthalmopathy. The specimen was peripheral blood. The CDR3, as DNA: TGTGCCAGCAGCTTAGGGTGGTTGGAAACCACAGATACGCAGTATTTT. Protein sequence: CASSLGWLETTDTQYF.